Listed here are 18 T cell receptor beta chains from one sample, sequenced in a study of T cell responses to AZD1222 COVID-19 vaccine. Sequenced by immunoSEQ multiplex PCR; TCRdb stores in-frame clones only, minus some. The table has 150,000 to 180,000 clones, approximately 87% seen once; the top ten hold 5.5% to 6%. Sample: peripheral blood, taken on day 0 of MenACWY control vaccination. The receptor set was obtained from an adult in good health.

The chain couples TRBV29-1 to TRBJ2-5, with D maybe TRBD2 (5 bases). The length of the CDR3 is 24 residues. Germline assignment: CDR1 SQVTM and CDR2 ANQGSEA. V shed 3 bases and J shed 5 bases, with 46 bases lying between them. The CDR3 bases are TGCAGCGTTGACCGTAAGATAAGCTTCGACCTCCTCTCCCCGAGGGTCCCGTGGCTTGAGACCCAGTACTTC. Translating gives CSVDRKISFDLLSPRVPWLETQYF.

The genes are TRBV4-1 and TRBJ2-4, with TRBD2 matching 8 bases. V lost 1 base, J lost 1 base, and 9 bases stayed unmatched. Germline V gene data show CDR1 as MGHRA and CDR2 as YSYEKL. CDR3 size: 18 residues. The CDR3: CASSQVRGGFMAKNIQYF. The CDR3 nucleotides read TGCGCCAGCAGCCAAGTCCGGGGGGGTTTCATGGCCAAAAACATTCAGTACTTC.

In DNA form, the CDR3 reads TGTGCCAGCAGTTACACCCTGATTGTCAATGAGCAGTTCTTC. Translation: CASSYTLIVNEQFF. The J gene is TRBJ2-1, the V gene TRBV6-6; D ambiguous. Between the trimmed V and J ends, which lost 2 bases and 6 bases, there was a span of 11 bases. CDR1 and CDR2 from the germline V gene are MNHNY and SVGAGI (reference sequence). The CDR3 covers 14 residues.

The CDR3, as DNA: TGTGCCAGTAGCTTGCGGAGTACCTACGAGCAGTACTTC. This codes for CASSLRSTYEQYF. The chain recombines TRBV19 with TRBJ2-7; D is unresolved. The ends were cut back, 6 bases at V and 2 bases at J, with 11 bases in the middle. The germline CDR1 and CDR2 sequences are LNHDA and SQIVND (reference sequence). This CDR3 contains 13 residues.

This clone is a singleton in its sample. The chain joins TRBV14 to TRBJ2-7, with D possibly called TRBD1 or TRBD2 (5 bases each). The CDR3 totals 15 residues. CDR1 is SGHDN and CDR2 is FVKESK in the germline V gene. V lost 4 bases and J lost 4, with 17 bases in between. The CDR3 region has the DNA TGTGCCAGCAGCCCCCGGGACCGCATGAGTTACGAGCAGTACTTC. This gives the protein CASSPRDRMSYEQYF.

The J gene is TRBJ1-2, the V gene TRBV3-1 (or the pseudogene TRBV3-2); 7 bases map to TRBD1. The CDR3 length is 15 residues. Per germline, CDR1 LGHDT and CDR2 YNNKEL (reference sequence). Unmatched junction bases numbered 7, after V lost 2 bases and J lost 4 bases. The DNA of the CDR3 is TGTGCCAGCAGCCAAAGACGGACAGGATCCTATGGCTACACCTTC. Translated: CASSQRRTGSYGYTF.

This clone was seen only once. The sample carries other DNA sequences with the same CDR3. V gene TRBV18 combines with J gene TRBJ1-1, with D possibly TRBD1 on 5 matching bases. The CDR3 totals 14 residues. The V end lost 1 base, the J end lost 0 bases, and 6 bases lay between the germline ends. CDR1 KGHSH and CDR2 LQKENI come from the germline V gene. DNA of the CDR3: TGTGCCAGCTCACCACAGGGGCTGAACACTGAAGCTTTCTTT. Translating it yields CASSPQGLNTEAFF.

The genes are TRBV24-1 and TRBJ2-1; TRBD1 aligns across 7 bases. The CDR3 runs to 15 residues. With V trimmed by 1 base and J by 4 bases, 3 bases remained unmatched. The germline V gene has CDR1 KGHDR and CDR2 SFDVKD. The CDR3 coding sequence is TGTGCCACCAGTGATTTCAACAGGGGATACAATGAGCAGTTCTTC. This codes for CATSDFNRGYNEQFF.

The J gene is TRBJ2-2, the V gene TRBV7-9, with 7 nucleotides matching TRBD1. The J segment lost 0 bases and the V segment lost 0 bases, leaving 4 bases of the junction unmatched. This CDR3 region has 17 residues. Germline V CDR1 and CDR2: SEHNR, FQNEAQ (reference sequence). The CDR3 nucleotides are TGTGCCAGCAGCTTAGCGATGGGACAGTCGAACACCGGGGAGCTGTTTTTT. It encodes CASSLAMGQSNTGELFF.

V and J are TRBV27 and TRBJ1-5; a weak D match, TRBD1 (5 bases). V was trimmed by 3 bases and J by 6 bases, leaving 15 bases between them. The germline CDR1 and CDR2 sequences are MNHEY and SMNVEV (reference sequence). CDR3 length: 15 residues. The CDR3 here is CASSFRVQEGQPQHF. Written as DNA, the CDR3 is TGTGCCAGCAGTTTCAGGGTTCAAGAGGGTCAGCCCCAGCATTTT.

The chain uses TRBV7-2 and TRBJ1-5; 8 bases align to TRBD1. Germline V lookup: CDR1 SGHTA, CDR2 FQGNSA. The junction had 9 bases not matched to a gene; V was cut back by 5 bases and J by 6 bases. This CDR3 region has 15 residues. This CDR3 is CASSPGGQEGQPQHF. CDR3 nucleotides: TGTGCCAGCAGCCCGGGGGGACAGGAGGGTCAGCCCCAGCATTTT.

V usage is TRBV23-1 and J usage is TRBJ1-5; TRBD1 aligns across 11 bases. TRBV23-1 is treated as an ORF (open reading frame) with a function not yet certain. The CDR3 is 17 residues long. The ends lost 0 bases at V and 7 bases at J; junction bases unmatched: 8. Written as DNA, the CDR3 is TGCGCCAGCAGTCAATCGTCCGGACAGGGGGCTCGACAGCCCCAGCATTTT. Amino acid sequence: CASSQSSGQGARQPQHF.

The rearrangement joins TRBV19 to TRBJ1-5; no definite D call. CDR1 is LNHDA, CDR2 SQIVND, per germline (reference sequence). Between the trimmed V and J ends, which lost 6 bases and 0 bases, there was a span of 3 bases. This CDR3 has 12 amino acids. The CDR3 nucleotides read TGTGCCAGTAGGAATAGCAATCAGCCCCAGCATTTT. This gives the protein CASRNSNQPQHF.

This clone was counted only a few times. The chain employs TRBV12-3 or TRBV12-4 and TRBJ1-1; D not resolved. CDR3 length equals 13 residues. The V end was cut by 0 bases, the J end by 4 bases, with 6 bases between. CDR3 sequence reads: CASSLAGPTEAFF. The CDR3 bases are TGTGCCAGCAGTTTAGCAGGGCCCACTGAAGCTTTCTTT.

The rearrangement links TRBV4-1 to TRBJ2-5, with 8 bases lining up with TRBD2. Per germline, CDR1 MGHRA and CDR2 YSYEKL. This CDR3 contains 19 residues. V dropped 5 bases and J dropped 5; count of bases not matched to a gene: 22. CDR3 DNA sequence: TGCGCCAGCAGCTCCCTCCTCCGGGAGGGCCTTTTGGTGGAGGAGACCCAGTACTTC. It yields the protein CASSSLLREGLLVEETQYF.

The rearrangement uses TRBV28 and TRBJ1-4, with 9 nucleotides matching TRBD1. The CDR3 is made up of 16 amino acids. Germline V gives CDR1 MDHEN, CDR2 SYDVKM. V dropped 6 bases and J dropped 7; count of bases not matched to a gene: 12. CDR3 residues: CASSSPLQGAVEKLFF. The CDR3 DNA is TGTGCCAGCAGCTCCCCCCTACAGGGGGCGGTTGAAAAACTGTTTTTT.

This clone was observed a single time. V usage is TRBV6-5 and J usage is TRBJ1-6, with D possibly matching TRBD1 (6 bases). The CDR3 covers 16 residues. V shed 2 bases and J shed 6 bases, with 14 bases lying between them. Germline V gene sequence: CDR1 MNHEY, CDR2 SVGAGI. CDR3 DNA sequence: TGTGCCAGCAGTTACCCGCCGGGGGCAGGTAATTCACCCCTCCACTTT. This translates into CASSYPPGAGNSPLHF.

This clone was seen only once. The chain has TRBV7-3 and TRBJ1-2, with 9 bases identical to TRBD1. Per germline, CDR1 SGHTA and CDR2 FQGTGA. The CDR3 runs 14 residues. Trimming cost V 4 bases and J 6 bases; bases outside gene matches: 6. DNA of the CDR3: TGTGCCAGCAGCTCCGGGACAGGGCGGGATGGCTACACCTTC. It translates to CASSSGTGRDGYTF.